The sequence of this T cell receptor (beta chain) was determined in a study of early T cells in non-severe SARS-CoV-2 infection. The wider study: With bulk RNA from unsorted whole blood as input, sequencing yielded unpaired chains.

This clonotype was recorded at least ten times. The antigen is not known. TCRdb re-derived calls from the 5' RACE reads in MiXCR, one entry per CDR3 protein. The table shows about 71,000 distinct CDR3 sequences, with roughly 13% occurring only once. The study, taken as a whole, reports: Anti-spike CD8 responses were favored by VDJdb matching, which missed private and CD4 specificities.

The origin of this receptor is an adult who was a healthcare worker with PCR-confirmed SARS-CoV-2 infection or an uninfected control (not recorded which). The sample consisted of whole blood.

The CDR3 reads CASSEWWGLAGTDTQYF. The CDR3 coding sequence is TGTGCCAGCAGTGAATGGTGGGGACTAGCGGGGACAGATACGCAGTATTTT. The chain carries TRBV6-1 and TRBJ2-3; TRBD2 matches at 13 bases. The CDR3 extends over 17 amino acids. Looked up from germline, CDR1 is MNHNS and CDR2 is SASEGT. With V trimmed by 2 bases and J by 3 bases, 5 bases remained unmatched.